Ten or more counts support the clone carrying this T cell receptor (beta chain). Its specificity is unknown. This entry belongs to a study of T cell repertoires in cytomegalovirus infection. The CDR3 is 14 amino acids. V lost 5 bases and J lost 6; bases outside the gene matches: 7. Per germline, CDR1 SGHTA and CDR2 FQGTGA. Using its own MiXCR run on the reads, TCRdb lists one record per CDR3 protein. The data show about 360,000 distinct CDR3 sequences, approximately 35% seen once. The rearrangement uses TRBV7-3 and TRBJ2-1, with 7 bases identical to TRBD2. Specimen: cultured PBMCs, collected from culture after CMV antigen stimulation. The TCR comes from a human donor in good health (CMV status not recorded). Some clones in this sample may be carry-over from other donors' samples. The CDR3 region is CASSVASGINEQFF. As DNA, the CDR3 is TGTGCCAGCAGCGTGGCTAGCGGTATCAATGAGCAGTTCTTC.